The T cell receptor beta chain under discussion was sequenced for a study of CD8+ T cells in alopecia areata. Study-level results: Resident alphabeta T-cell populations of normal skin are likewise subject to sequencing in scalp samples.

The treatment was: oral pan-JAK inhibitor, 5-10 mg twice daily. Points on this clone: Its antigen is unknown.

The CDR3 spans 16 residues. V dropped 3 bases and J dropped 1; count of bases not matched to a gene: 9. Germline CDR1 is GTSNPN and CDR2 is SVGIG (reference sequence). Extracted RNA was reverse transcribed into cDNA, the sequencing template. The method was immunoSEQ multiplex PCR; TCRdb's version includes in-frame clones alone and lacks a portion of them. The sample has over 150,000 clones, 58% seen once; the top ten hold 5% to 6%. The specimen was CD4+ T cells sorted from blood, collected at week 24, from a patient treated with tofacitinib. The source is a human donor with alopecia areata. The rearrangement uses TRBV30 and TRBJ1-1; 9 bases are a match to TRBD1. Here the CDR3 DNA reads TGTGCCTGGAGCCACGGGGACAGGGTTTGGAACACTGAAGCTTTCTTT. Amino acids: CAWSHGDRVWNTEAFF.